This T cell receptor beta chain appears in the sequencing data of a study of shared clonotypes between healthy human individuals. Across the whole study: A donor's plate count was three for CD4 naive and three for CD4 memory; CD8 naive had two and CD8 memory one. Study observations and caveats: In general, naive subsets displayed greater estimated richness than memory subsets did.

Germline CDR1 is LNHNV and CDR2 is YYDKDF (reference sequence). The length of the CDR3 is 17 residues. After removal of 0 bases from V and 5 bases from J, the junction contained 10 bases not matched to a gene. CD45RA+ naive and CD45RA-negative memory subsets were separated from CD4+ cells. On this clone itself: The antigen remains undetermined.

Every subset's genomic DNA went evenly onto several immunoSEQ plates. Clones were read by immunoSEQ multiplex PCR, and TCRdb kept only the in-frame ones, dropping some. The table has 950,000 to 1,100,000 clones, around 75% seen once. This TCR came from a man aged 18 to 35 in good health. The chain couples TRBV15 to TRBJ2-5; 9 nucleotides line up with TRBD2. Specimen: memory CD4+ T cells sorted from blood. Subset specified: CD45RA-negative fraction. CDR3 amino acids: CATSRDSGGGASETQYF. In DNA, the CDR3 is TGTGCCACCAGCAGAGATTCGGGCGGGGGGGCATCGGAGACCCAGTACTTC.